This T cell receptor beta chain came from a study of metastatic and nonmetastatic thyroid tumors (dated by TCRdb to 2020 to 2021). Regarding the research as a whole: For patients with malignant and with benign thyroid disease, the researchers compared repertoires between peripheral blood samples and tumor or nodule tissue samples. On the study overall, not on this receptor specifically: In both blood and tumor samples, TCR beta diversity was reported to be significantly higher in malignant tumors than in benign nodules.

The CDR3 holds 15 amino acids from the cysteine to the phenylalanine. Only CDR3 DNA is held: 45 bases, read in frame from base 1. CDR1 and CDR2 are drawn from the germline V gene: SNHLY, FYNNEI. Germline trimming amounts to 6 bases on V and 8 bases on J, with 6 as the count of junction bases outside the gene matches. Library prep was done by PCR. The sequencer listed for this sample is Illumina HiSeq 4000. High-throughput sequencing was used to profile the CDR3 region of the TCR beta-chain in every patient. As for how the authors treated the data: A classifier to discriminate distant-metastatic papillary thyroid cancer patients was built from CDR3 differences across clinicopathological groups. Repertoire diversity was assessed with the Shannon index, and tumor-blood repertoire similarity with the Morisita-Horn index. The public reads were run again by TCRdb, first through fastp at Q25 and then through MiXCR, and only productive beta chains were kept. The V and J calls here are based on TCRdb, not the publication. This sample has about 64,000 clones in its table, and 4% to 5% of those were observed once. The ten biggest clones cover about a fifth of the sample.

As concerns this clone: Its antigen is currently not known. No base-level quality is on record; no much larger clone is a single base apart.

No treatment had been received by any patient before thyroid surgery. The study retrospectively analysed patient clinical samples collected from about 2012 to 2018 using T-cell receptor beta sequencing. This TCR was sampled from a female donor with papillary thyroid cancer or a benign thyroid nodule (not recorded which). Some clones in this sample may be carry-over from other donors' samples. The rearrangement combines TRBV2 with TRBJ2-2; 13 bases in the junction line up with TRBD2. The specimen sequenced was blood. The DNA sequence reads TGTGCCAGCAGGGTACTAGCGGGAGGGAAGGGGGAGCTGTTTTTT. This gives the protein CASRVLAGGKGELFF.